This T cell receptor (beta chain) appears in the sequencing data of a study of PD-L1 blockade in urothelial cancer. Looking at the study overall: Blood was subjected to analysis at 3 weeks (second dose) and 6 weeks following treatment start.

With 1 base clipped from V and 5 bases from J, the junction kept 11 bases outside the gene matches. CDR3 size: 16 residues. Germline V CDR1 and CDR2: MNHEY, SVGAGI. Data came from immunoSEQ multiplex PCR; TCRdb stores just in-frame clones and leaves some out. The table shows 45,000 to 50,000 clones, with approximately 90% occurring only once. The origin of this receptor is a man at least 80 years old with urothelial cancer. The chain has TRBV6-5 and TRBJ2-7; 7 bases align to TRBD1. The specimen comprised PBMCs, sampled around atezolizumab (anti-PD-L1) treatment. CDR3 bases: TGTGCCAGCAGTTACTTCCTAAGGGGGCGCCCCCACGAGCAGTACTTC. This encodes CASSYFLRGRPHEQYF.